This TCR beta chain was captured in a study of blood T cell repertoires in COVID-19 (dated by TCRdb to 2020 to 2022). Some background on the complete study: Samples from collaborators originated in the United States, Italy and Spain and spanned both the acute and convalescent phases of COVID-19. The material from the prospective study consisted of cDNA or gDNA derived from T cells, B-cell-depleted T cells, or PBMCs. The repertoires were released in a freely available public database meant as a resource for research on the immune response to SARS-CoV-2. The samples were drawn from the first 160 participants of the ongoing ImmuneRACE study and from some 1,300 subjects provided by 6 global collaborators. Deeply sampled blood TCRbeta repertoires from subjects exposed to, actively infected with, or recovered from COVID-19 were included in the dataset. HLA class I and class II types, where available, came from metadata supplied by the sample provider rather than from assay-based typing. Nearly every sample came with metadata listing a de-identified subject ID, COVID-19 status, age in years and sex.

Participants in the prospective study were enrolled through a virtual design, were aged roughly 18 to 90 years, and lived in roughly 24 United States geographic areas. In the prospective study, participants were assigned to cohorts based on the clinical history participants reported in a screening survey and a study questionnaire. In the prospective study, mobile phlebotomists collected whole blood, serum and a nasopharyngeal or oropharyngeal swab from each participant. Participants in the prospective study had the option to provide additional blood draws and questionnaires over a roughly two-month period. Before DNA extraction, prospective study blood samples were shipped either frozen or at room temperature. Notes on this clone: The specificity of this receptor is unknown. Qualities for individual bases were not recorded, and no much larger clone is one base off.

The immunoSEQ Assay, a bias-controlled multiplex PCR, was used to amplify TCRbeta CDR3 regions from genomic DNA. In the source study's methods: The number of nucleated cells in each sample was estimated by amplification of reference gene primers within the assay. To quantify the absolute abundance of each unique TCRbeta CDR3 rearrangement, sequence reads were collapsed and filtered. For each sample, productive Simpson clonality was calculated by taking the square root of Simpson's diversity index across productive rearrangements. In its TCRdb copy, this immuneACCESS table keeps in-frame sequences only and misses some clones. Where compared with another copy, unresolved V genes explain less than half of these, and the others have no known cause. V and J calls and clone size are as listed in that table; D and trimming were resolved from the DNA. Counted in this sample were around 250,000 clones; around 80% of them appeared once. Of the sample, around 3.9% falls within the top ten clones.

Trimming accounts for 3 bases at V and 2 bases at J, while the number of junction bases matched to no gene is 6. Reading from cysteine to phenylalanine, the CDR3 counts 15 amino acids. Just the 45-base CDR3 DNA is kept, in frame starting at base 1. Sequences LGHDT (CDR1) and YNNKEL (CDR2) are obtained from the germline V gene (reference sequence). On the study overall, not on this receptor specifically: How much clinical and demographic metadata was included differed by source and by participant, and the metadata was provided uncurated.

This TCR was sampled from a man aged 25 to 40 with acute COVID-19. Material: PBMCs or T cells enriched from blood (not recorded which). The V and J segments used are TRBV3-1 (or the pseudogene TRBV3-2) and TRBJ2-5; the junction holds 7 bases that match TRBD1. The nucleotide sequence reads TGTGCCAGCAGCCAGCGGACAGGCGGACAAGAGACCCAGTACTTC. It codes for CASSQRTGGQETQYF.